The 27 T cell receptor beta chains below were found in one sample sequenced in a study of monozygotic twins with inflammatory bowel disease. Using the 5' RACE reads, TCRdb records one entry per CDR3 protein without DNA. The sample includes 150,000 to 200,000 distinct CDR3 sequences. The sequenced sample consisted of blood. These receptors were taken from a human donor with ulcerative colitis or Crohn's disease, or a healthy co-twin of an affected twin (not recorded which).

The chain couples TRBV7-2 to TRBJ2-2. The CDR3 covers 14 residues. From germline, CDR1 is SGHTA and CDR2 FQGNSA. This CDR3 is CASSLKPNTGELFF.

The J gene is TRBJ2-7, the V gene TRBV6-5; no DNA is available, so the TRBD2 call from TCRdb remains unchecked. This CDR3 spans 17 amino acids. Germline CDR1 MNHEY, CDR2 SVGAGI. The CDR3 sequence: CASSYSGGEIPSYEQYF.

The chain combines TRBV20-1 with TRBJ2-3; the TRBD2 assignment by TCRdb is unverifiable without DNA. This CDR3 has 14 residues. CDR1 and CDR2 (germline): DFQATT, SNEGSKA (reference sequence). The CDR3 loop reads CSAQTSGFTDTQYF.

V is TRBV7-9 and J is TRBJ2-1; there is no DNA to check the TCRdb D call of TRBD1. CDR3 size: 15 residues. The V gene's germline CDR1 is SEHNR and CDR2 FQNEAQ (reference sequence). CDR3 protein: CASSFTGQGANEQFF. Based on the CDR3 plus reference TRBV7-9 and TRBJ2-1, the full variable domain is DTGVSQNPRHKITKRGQNVTFRCDPISEHNRLYWYRQTLGQGPEFLTYFQNEAQLEKSRLLSDRFSAERPKGSFSTLEIQRTEQGDSAMYLCASSFTGQGANEQFFGPGTRLTVL.

The V call is TRBV20-1, the J call TRBJ2-7; TCRdb's assignment of TRBD1 cannot be checked, as there is no DNA. The germline V gene encodes CDR1 DFQATT and CDR2 SNEGSKA (reference sequence). CDR3 length equals 17 residues. The chain's CDR3 is CSARTGVRAGGVYEQYF.

The rearrangement joins TRBV6-5 to TRBJ1-6; TCRdb's D call, TRBD1, is unchecked because there is no DNA. This CDR3 contains 18 residues. Germline V lookup: CDR1 MNHEY, CDR2 SVGAGI. CDR3 loop: CASSYSRQGQFGNSPLHF.

This chain joins TRBV6-5 and TRBJ1-1; TCRdb names TRBD1, which stays unverified in the absence of DNA. The germline V gene has CDR1 MNHEY and CDR2 SVGAGI. The CDR3 is 14 residues long. CDR3 sequence reads: CASSSRQGANEAFF.

This chain uses TRBV5-4 with TRBJ2-4; TCRdb gives TRBD1 as the D gene, but with no DNA this cannot be confirmed. The CDR3 consists of 19 residues. Per germline, CDR1 SGHNT and CDR2 YYREEE (reference sequence). CDR3 sequence: CASSLVSGGGKIAKNIQYF.

The chain combines TRBV4-2 with TRBJ1-6. Germline assignment: CDR1 LGHNA and CDR2 YNFKEQ. The CDR3 spans 15 residues. Here the CDR3 reads CASSQDRRANSPLHF.

J is TRBJ1-1 and V is TRBV29-1; the D gene TCRdb calls, TRBD1, cannot be checked with no DNA. The germline V gene has CDR1 SQVTM and CDR2 ANQGSEA. The CDR3 covers 13 residues. The CDR3 loop is CSVEVKAGAEAFF. Full variable domain (rest looked up from reference TRBV29-1 and TRBJ1-1): SAVISQKPSRDICQRGTSLTIQCQVDSQVTMMFWYRQQPGQSLTLIATANQGSEATYESGFVIDKFPISRPNLTFSTLTVSNMSPEDSSIYLCSVEVKAGAEAFFGQGTRLTVV.

V and J are TRBV7-9 and TRBJ2-7. The CDR3 is made up of 13 amino acids. CDR1 is SEHNR, CDR2 FQNEAQ, per germline (reference sequence). The CDR3 reads CASSTKSQDEQYF.

V is TRBV9 and J is TRBJ2-5; without DNA, the TCRdb call of TRBD2 cannot be checked. The CDR3 loop spans 14 amino acids. In germline, CDR1 is SGDLS, CDR2 YYNGEE. The CDR3 spells CASSVGEGKETQYF.

The chain couples TRBV24-1 to TRBJ1-5; without DNA, the TCRdb call of TRBD1 cannot be checked. Germline V gene lookup returns CDR1 KGHDR and CDR2 SFDVKD. The length of the CDR3 is 14 residues. The CDR3 loop reads CATSDSDSFQPQHF.

This rearrangement joins TRBV10-3 to TRBJ1-3. The CDR3 runs 16 residues. Germline CDR1 is ENHRY and CDR2 is SYGVKD. CDR3: CAISESHDRSGNTIYF.

The gene calls are TRBV18 and TRBJ2-2; lacking DNA, the TRBD2 call made by TCRdb goes unchecked. The CDR3 spans 18 residues. Germline lookup yields CDR1 KGHSH and CDR2 LQKENI. The CDR3 loop reads CASSPPTTLAGFPGELFF.

The CDR3 reads CASSPLPSGDTGELFF. V gene TRBV18 combines with J gene TRBJ2-2; TCRdb calls TRBD2, which cannot be checked without DNA. Looked up from germline, CDR1 is KGHSH and CDR2 is LQKENI. This CDR3 has 16 residues.

The chain is built from TRBV5-1 and TRBJ1-1; the TRBD1 assignment by TCRdb is unverifiable without DNA. The germline CDR1 and CDR2 sequences are SGHRS and YFSETQ. The CDR3 totals 13 residues. The CDR3 reads CASTAGTNTEAFF.

The rearrangement links TRBV5-1 to TRBJ2-2; TCRdb calls TRBD1, which cannot be checked without DNA. The CDR3 extends over 16 amino acids. Germline V CDR1 and CDR2: SGHRS, YFSETQ. This CDR3 reads CASSTTGNVGNGELFF.

This rearrangement joins TRBV10-3 to TRBJ2-7; there is no DNA to check the TCRdb D call of TRBD1. The CDR3 length is 13 residues. Germline lookup yields CDR1 ENHRY and CDR2 SYGVKD. CDR3 in amino acids: CAISGVGGYEQYF.

The rearrangement links TRBV20-1 to TRBJ1-4; TCRdb selects TRBD1, and the lack of DNA leaves this call unchecked. Germline V gene data show CDR1 as DFQATT and CDR2 as SNEGSKA (reference sequence). This CDR3 has 13 amino acids. CDR3 residues: CSARDRVREKLFF.

The chain employs TRBV5-4 and TRBJ2-1. The V gene's germline CDR1 is SGHNT and CDR2 YYREEE (reference sequence). This CDR3 region has 14 residues. CDR3 loop: CASSLNGRQDEQFF.

This rearrangement joins TRBV3-1 to TRBJ2-2; the D call from TCRdb, TRBD1, cannot be confirmed without DNA. Germline CDR1 is LGHDT and CDR2 is YNNKEL (reference sequence). There are 15 residues in the CDR3. The CDR3 reads CASSQGRGLTGELFF.

V and J are TRBV18 and TRBJ2-3; TCRdb's D call of TRBD2 is untestable without DNA. The CDR3 has 15 amino acids. CDR1 and CDR2 (germline): KGHSH, LQKENI. The CDR3 loop is CASSPYAGGIDTQYF.

The genes are TRBV28 and TRBJ1-5; the D call from TCRdb, TRBD1, cannot be confirmed without DNA. Germline-derived CDR1 and CDR2 are MDHEN and SYDVKM. This CDR3 spans 14 amino acids. The CDR3 is CASIPGGGEQPQHF.

This chain connects TRBV5-1 to TRBJ2-7. The germline V gene encodes CDR1 SGHRS and CDR2 YFSETQ. The CDR3 is made up of 14 amino acids. The CDR3 protein is CASSLVHPFGEQYF. The full variable domain, in which reference TRBV5-1 and TRBJ2-7 provide the parts outside the CDR3, is KAGVTQTPRYLIKTRGQQVTLSCSPISGHRSVSWYQQTPGQGLQFLFEYFSETQRNKGNFPGRFSGRQFSNSRSEMNVSTLELGDSALYLCASSLVHPFGEQYFGPGTRLTVT.

The chain recombines TRBV6-5 with TRBJ1-2; the TRBD1 assignment by TCRdb is unverifiable without DNA. This CDR3 contains 13 residues. Germline CDR1 reads MNHEY; CDR2 reads SVGAGI. The CDR3 loop is CASSYLAKGGYTF.

This chain uses TRBV6-1 with TRBJ1-5; TCRdb names TRBD1, which stays unverified in the absence of DNA. The germline V gene encodes CDR1 MNHNS and CDR2 SASEGT. The CDR3 extends over 15 amino acids. The CDR3 protein is CASRSTAYSNQPQHF.